One T cell receptor (beta chain) is described in this entry. The data stem from a study of human T cells and chemical hapten exposure. During construction of the library, unique molecular identifiers were attached to individual cDNA molecules for quantitative, reproducible TCR counting. TCRdb analysed the RACE reads with MiXCR anew, one entry per CDR3 protein. Of about 140,000 distinct CDR3 sequences listed, about 10% are singletons. The time point is: patch test 2, 6 weeks after DPC sensitization. Described treatment: therapeutic diphenylcyclopropenone sensitization with weekly scalp DPC. The source material was whole blood, sampled in connection with sensitization to the hapten diphenylcyclopropenone (DPC). This receptor was taken from a woman aged 50 to 60 with alopecia areata. Some clones in this sample may be carry-over from other donors' samples.

The CDR3 region has the DNA TGTGCCACCAGCAGAGATCCCCAGCAGGGAGGTGGCTACACCTTC. It translates to CATSRDPQQGGGYTF. This sequence joins TRBV15 and TRBJ1-2; D possibly corresponds to TRBD1 (5 bases). CDR3 size: 15 residues. Germline-derived CDR1 and CDR2 are LNHNV and YYDKDF (reference sequence). V lost 0 bases, J lost 7 bases, and 15 bases lay in between.